What follows are 15 T cell receptor beta chains derived from one specimen sequenced in a study of early T cells in non-severe SARS-CoV-2 infection. TCRdb re-derived calls from the 5' RACE reads in MiXCR, one entry per CDR3 protein. The repertoire includes nearly 45,000 distinct CDR3 sequences, approximately 10% of them detected once, and around a tenth sits in the top ten. Sequencing was carried out using whole blood. The receptors were sampled from an adult who was a healthcare worker with PCR-confirmed SARS-CoV-2 infection or an uninfected control (not recorded which).

The chain has TRBV19 and TRBJ2-3; 7 positions match TRBD1. The germline CDR1 and CDR2 sequences are LNHDA and SQIVND (reference sequence). The CDR3 loop spans 14 amino acids. V shed 8 bases, J shed 1 base, and the junction held 6 bases outside the gene matches. The CDR3 DNA reads TGTGCCAGTCGAAACAGGGGCGGCACAGATACGCAGTATTTT. Translating gives CASRNRGGTDTQYF. Full variable domain (rest looked up from reference TRBV19 and TRBJ2-3): DGGITQSPKYLFRKEGQNVTLSCEQNLNHDAMYWYRQDPGQGLRLIYYSQIVNDFQKGDIAEGYSVSREKKESFPLTVTSAQKNPTAFYLCASRNRGGTDTQYFGPGTRLTVL.

There are many counts of this clonotype. The chain carries TRBV24-1 and TRBJ2-1; 7 bases are shared with TRBD1. V was clipped by 6 bases and J by 7 bases; unmatched bases: 8. CDR3 length: 14 amino acids. Germline-derived CDR1 and CDR2 are KGHDR and SFDVKD. CDR3 coding DNA: TGTGCCACCAGTCCACGGGACAGAAGTAATGAGCAGTTCTTC. It is translated as CATSPRDRSNEQFF.

This clonotype was detected only a few times. V usage is TRBV9 and J usage is TRBJ2-7; 8 bases agree with TRBD1. The J segment lost 1 base and the V segment lost 2 bases, leaving 8 bases of the junction unmatched. The CDR3 totals 16 residues. CDR1 is SGDLS and CDR2 is YYNGEE in the germline V gene. The CDR3 loop is CASSVGQGSRSYEQYF. The CDR3 DNA is TGTGCCAGCAGCGTCGGACAGGGAAGCAGGTCCTACGAGCAGTACTTC.

This clonotype has just a few counts. The chain couples TRBV20-1 to TRBJ1-2; D possibly corresponds to TRBD1 (5 bases). V gave up 3 bases and J gave up 7 bases, with 12 bases separating them. CDR3 length equals 12 residues. The germline V gene encodes CDR1 DFQATT and CDR2 SNEGSKA (reference sequence). The CDR3 DNA follows: TGCAGTGCTAGCCCCCCAGGGTCTGGCTACACCTTC. Amino acid sequence: CSASPPGSGYTF.

This clonotype was counted only a few times. V usage is TRBV29-1 and J usage is TRBJ1-1; D may be TRBD1 (5 bases). The CDR3 has 13 residues. V was clipped by 6 bases and J by 7 bases, with 18 bases between them. In germline, CDR1 is SQVTM, CDR2 ANQGSEA. Written as DNA, the CDR3 is TGCAGCGTATACTCGGGACTCGGAGGTGAAGCTTTCTTT. Its translation: CSVYSGLGGEAFF.

This chain uses TRBV29-1 with TRBJ2-7; D ambiguous. The CDR3 runs to 10 residues. Germline CDR1 SQVTM, CDR2 ANQGSEA. V lost 4 bases to trimming and J lost 6 bases, with 7 bases between them. The CDR3: CSVGMREQYF. CDR3 nucleotide sequence: TGCAGCGTTGGGATGCGCGAGCAGTACTTC.

By its share, this clonotype is medium-sized. Here the CDR3 DNA reads TGTGCCAGCAGCTCAGGACAGGGGCGGCAAGAGACCCAGTACTTC. It specifies CASSSGQGRQETQYF. This sequence joins TRBV7-2 and TRBJ2-5, with 9 bases lining up with TRBD1. This CDR3 contains 15 residues. V shed 4 bases, J shed 2 bases, and the junction held 5 bases outside the gene matches. Germline CDR1 and CDR2: SGHTA and FQGNSA.

This clonotype was counted between two and nine times. The chain is built from TRBV5-4 and TRBJ2-1; 10 nucleotides match TRBD2. Germline V gene lookup returns CDR1 SGHNT and CDR2 YYREEE (reference sequence). The CDR3 loop spans 15 amino acids. V lost 3 bases to trimming and J lost 5 bases; unmatched junction nucleotides: 5. The CDR3 DNA reads TGTGCCAGCAGCTCCCGAGCGGGGGGGGACAATGAGCAGTTCTTC. This translates into CASSSRAGGDNEQFF.

This clonotype was counted only a few times. As DNA, the CDR3 is TGTGCCAGCAGCCAGGAGGACGGACTAGCGGGTGATTTGAACGGGGAGCTGTTTTTT. This codes for CASSQEDGLAGDLNGELFF. This chain joins TRBV3-1 and TRBJ2-2; 11 nucleotides line up with TRBD2. The CDR3 is 19 amino acids. From germline, CDR1 is LGHDT and CDR2 YNNKEL (reference sequence). With V trimmed by 3 bases and J by 7 bases, 16 bases remained unmatched. Full variable domain (missing parts from reference TRBV3-1 and TRBJ2-2): DTAVSQTPKYLVTQMGNDKSIKCEQNLGHDTMYWYKQDSKKFLKIMFSYNNKELIINETVPNRFSPKSPDKAHLNLHINSLELGDSAVYFCASSQEDGLAGDLNGELFFGEGSRLTVL.

The chain links TRBV7-2 to TRBJ1-2; D ambiguous. The CDR3 has 14 residues. V shed 2 bases and J shed 8 bases, with 15 bases lying between them. Looked up from germline, CDR1 is SGHTA and CDR2 is FQGNSA. The CDR3 sequence: CASSLFGDGNGYTF. The CDR3 DNA sequence: TGTGCCAGCAGCTTATTTGGTGATGGTAACGGCTACACCTTC. Complete variable domain (other parts from reference TRBV7-2 and TRBJ1-2): GAGVSQSPSNKVTEKGKDVELRCDPISGHTALYWYRQSLGQGLEFLIYFQGNSAPDKSGLPSDRFSAERTGGSVSTLTIQRTQQEDSAVYLCASSLFGDGNGYTFGSGTRLTVV.

The CDR3 is CAWVLNTEAFF. The DNA for the CDR3 is TGTGCCTGGGTTTTGAACACTGAAGCTTTCTTT. The J gene is TRBJ1-1, the V gene TRBV30; D gene uncertain. The CDR3 consists of 11 residues. CDR1 is GTSNPN and CDR2 is SVGIG in the germline V gene (reference sequence). V lost 5 bases and J 0 bases, leaving 4 bases between the germline ends.

This chain joins TRBV6-2 or TRBV6-3 and TRBJ2-2; D ambiguous. This CDR3 has 13 amino acids. V gave up 5 bases and J gave up 6 bases, with 10 bases separating them. Germline values: CDR1 MNHEY, CDR2 SVGEGT. The CDR3 coding sequence is TGTGCCAGCAGTGGCACCCGCGCCGGGGAGCTGTTTTTT. This encodes CASSGTRAGELFF.

As regards this clonotype: Being one base from a much bigger clone, this may be a read error. The V and J genes are TRBV11-2 and TRBJ2-7; D is unresolved. CDR1 is SGHAT and CDR2 is FQNNGV in the germline V gene. The CDR3 runs to 15 residues. CDR3 sequence reads: CASSLVGWSSCEQYF. The CDR3 DNA reads as TGTGCCAGCAGCTTAGTGGGCTGGAGCTCCTGCGAGCAGTACTTC.

V is TRBV7-9 and J is TRBJ2-1; a possible D gene is TRBD2 (5 bases). Trimming took 5 bases from V and 3 from J, leaving 20 bases between them. The CDR3 runs 17 residues. CDR1 is SEHNR and CDR2 is FQNEAQ in the germline V gene (reference sequence). The CDR3 coding sequence is TGTGCCAGCAGCCCCGGGTCGGGGATCCGGTACTACAATGAGCAGTTCTTC. This sequence encodes CASSPGSGIRYYNEQFF.

With regard to this clonotype: A clone one base away is much larger, so this may be a read error. V gene TRBV7-3 combines with J gene TRBJ2-3; D gene unclear. This CDR3 is 14 amino acids long. The germline V gene encodes CDR1 SGHTA and CDR2 FQGTGA. Trimming removed 7 bases from V and 2 bases from J, with 13 bases in between. The CDR3 region is CASNFGQYTDTQYF. The DNA of the CDR3 is TGTGCCAGCAACTTTGGGCAGTACACAGATACGCAGTATTTT.